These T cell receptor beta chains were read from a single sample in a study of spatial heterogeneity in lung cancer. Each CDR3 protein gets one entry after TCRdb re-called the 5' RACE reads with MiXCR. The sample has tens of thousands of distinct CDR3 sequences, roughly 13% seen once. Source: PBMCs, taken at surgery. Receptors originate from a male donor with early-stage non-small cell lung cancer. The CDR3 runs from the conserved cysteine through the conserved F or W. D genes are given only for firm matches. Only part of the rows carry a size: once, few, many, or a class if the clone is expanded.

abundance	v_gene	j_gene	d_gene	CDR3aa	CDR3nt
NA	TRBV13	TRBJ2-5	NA	CASKEEETQYF	TGTGCCAGCAAGGAGGAAGAGACCCAGTACTTC
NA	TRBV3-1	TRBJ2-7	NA	CASSQEGVARFFYEQYF	TGTGCCAGCAGCCAAGAAGGGGTAGCGAGATTCTTCTACGAGCAGTACTTC
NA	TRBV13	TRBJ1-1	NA	CASSLGRVTEAFF	TGTGCCAGCAGCTTAGGGAGGGTGACTGAAGCTTTCTTT
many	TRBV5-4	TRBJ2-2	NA	CASSTGQANTGELFF	TGTGCCAGCAGCACAGGACAAGCGAACACCGGGGAGCTGTTTTTT
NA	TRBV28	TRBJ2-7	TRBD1	CASIPGTGLGEQYF	TGTGCCAGCATACCTGGGACAGGATTGGGGGAGCAGTACTTC
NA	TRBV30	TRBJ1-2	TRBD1	CAWAPGQNYGYTF	TGTGCCTGGGCGCCGGGACAGAACTATGGCTACACCTTC
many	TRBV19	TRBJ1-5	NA	CASSPYIRLANQPQHF	TGTGCCAGTAGTCCATATATTCGGTTGGCCAATCAGCCCCAGCATTTT
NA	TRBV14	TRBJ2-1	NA	CASSQVPARSYNEQFF	TGTGCCAGCAGCCAAGTCCCCGCCAGGTCCTACAATGAGCAGTTCTTC
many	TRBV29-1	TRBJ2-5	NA	CSVRPRGIVGETQYF	TGCAGCGTCCGGCCTCGGGGTATCGTGGGAGAGACCCAGTACTTC
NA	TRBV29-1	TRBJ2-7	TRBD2	CSVYGTSGGLYEQYF	TGCAGCGTTTATGGGACTAGCGGAGGTCTCTACGAGCAGTACTTC
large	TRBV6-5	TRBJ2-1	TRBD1	CASSQQGATNEQFF	TGTGCCAGCAGTCAACAGGGGGCAACGAATGAGCAGTTCTTC
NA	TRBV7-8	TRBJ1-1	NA	CASSLEFDTEAFF	TGTGCCAGCAGCTTAGAGTTCGACACTGAAGCTTTCTTT
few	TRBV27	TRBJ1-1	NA	CASNYVGQTNTEAFF	TGTGCCAGCAATTACGTTGGACAGACGAACACTGAAGCTTTCTTT
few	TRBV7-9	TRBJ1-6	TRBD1	CASSFGTGGSPLHF	TGTGCCAGCAGCTTTGGGACAGGGGGATCACCCCTCCACTTT
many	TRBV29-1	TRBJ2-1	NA	CSGSAGQNNEQFF	TGCAGCGGATCTGCGGGACAGAACAATGAGCAGTTCTTC
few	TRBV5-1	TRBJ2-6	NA	CASSIRPSSGANVLTF	TGCGCCAGCAGCATCCGACCGAGCTCTGGGGCCAACGTCCTGACTTTC
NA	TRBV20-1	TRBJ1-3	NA	CSADTFGPTGNTIYF	TGCAGTGCAGACACCTTCGGCCCGACCGGAAACACCATATATTTT
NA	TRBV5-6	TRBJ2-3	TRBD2	CASSLMGGGTDTQYF	TGTGCCAGCAGCTTAATGGGAGGGGGCACAGATACGCAGTATTTT